This T cell receptor (beta chain) was recorded in a study of T-cell memory formation after mild COVID-19. Study-wide context: Across donors, TCR clusters were largely donor specific.

After 5'RACE with constant-segment primers, TCR alpha and TCR beta cDNA libraries carrying sample barcodes and UMIs were obtained. MiXCR was run by TCRdb on the 5' RACE reads, yielding one entry per CDR3 protein. The table lists roughly 49,000 distinct CDR3 sequences, roughly 27% of them singletons. Between the trimmed V and J ends, which lost 6 bases and 0 bases, there was a span of 14 bases. This CDR3 is built from 14 residues. Per germline, CDR1 DFQATT and CDR2 SNEGSKA (reference sequence). Sequenced: PBMCs or a T cell subset sorted from them (not recorded which). This TCR was recovered from a man aged 18-30 years who had mild COVID-19 (a few samples of this study predate the infection). Cell type and time point are not known. This chain links TRBV20-1 with TRBJ1-1; D unresolved. The CDR3 nucleotides read TGCAGTGCCAGAAGCCAGGTGGTGAACACTGAAGCTTTCTTT. It translates to CSARSQVVNTEAFF.